The clone carrying this T cell receptor beta chain came up a few times. Its antigen is not known. The sample comes from a study of OX40 agonist ivuxolimab in advanced cancers. Study background: The patients received agonistic anti-OX40 (CD134) antibody ivuxolimab.

Looked up from germline, CDR1 is SNHLY and CDR2 is FYNNEI. The CDR3 extends over 17 amino acids. The ends lost 6 bases at V and 3 bases at J; junction bases unmatched: 8. Study-level points and caveats: Within 6 weeks, CD4+ and CD8+ blood T cells expanded clonally at 0.1 to 3.0 mg/kg.

Some clones are missing from TCRdb's copy, which holds only in-frame ones; the method was immunoSEQ multiplex PCR. This repertoire shows about 28,000 clones, about 82% found once; its top ten account for roughly 25%. Specimen: CD4+ or CD8+ T cells sorted from blood, collected in a trial of the OX40 agonist ivuxolimab. This TCR was recovered from an adult with an advanced solid tumor such as melanoma, head and neck, liver or kidney cancer. This sequence joins TRBV2 and TRBJ2-3; TRBD2 matches at 14 bases. The CDR3 DNA sequence: TGTGCCAGCAGGAAAAGGACTAGCGGGAGGACGACAGATACGCAGTATTTT. It translates to CASRKRTSGRTTDTQYF.